This TCR beta chain was identified during a study of cytomegalovirus exposure and HLA in healthy donors. Comment on this clone: Its antigen is currently unknown.

The V and J ends lost 4 bases and 6 bases, in that order; junction bases with no gene match: 15. CDR3 size: 18 residues. The germline V gene encodes CDR1 SGDLS and CDR2 YYNGEE. General study findings and limits: Clonal expansion, a later analysis showed, was greater in HLA-associated TCR beta chains than in equally common others.

The PCR used 60 Vbeta and 13 Jbeta primers. The method was immunoSEQ multiplex PCR; TCRdb's version includes in-frame clones alone and lacks a portion of them. The sample table includes 50,000 or so clones. The clonotype originates from a man between 35 and 55 years old in good health and CMV-seropositive. What was sequenced was PBMCs. The V and J genes are TRBV9 and TRBJ1-6; 8 bases are a match to TRBD1. In DNA form, the CDR3 reads TGTGCCAGCAGCCCCCGGGACAGGCTGGGGGGAATTAATTCACCCCTCCACTTT. Amino acids: CASSPRDRLGGINSPLHF.